A selection of T cell receptor beta chains follows, all from one sample in a study of blood T cell repertoires in COVID-19. The table came from immunoSEQ multiplex PCR; TCRdb's copy has only in-frame clones and leaves some out. This table holds 200,000 to 250,000 clones, over 75% found once. The specimen sequenced was peripheral blood. The receptor source for this set is a woman between 40 and 50 years old who had recovered from COVID-19. Each CDR3 is given with its conserved first and last residue. Each record gives: J gene, V gene, CDR3 protein.

j_gene: TRBJ2-7
v_gene: TRBV12-3/TRBV12-4
CDR3aa: CASSEQGSYEQYF

j_gene: TRBJ1-2
v_gene: TRBV5-6
CDR3aa: CASSSSYGYTF

j_gene: TRBJ2-3
v_gene: TRBV11-3
CDR3aa: CASSLGAGGYTDTQYF

j_gene: TRBJ1-2
v_gene: TRBV19
CDR3aa: CASSIVGSARGYTF

j_gene: TRBJ2-1
v_gene: TRBV6-2/TRBV6-3
CDR3aa: CASSGLAGYNEQFF

j_gene: TRBJ2-5
v_gene: TRBV2
CDR3aa: CAGDRLGETQYF

j_gene: TRBJ2-3
v_gene: TRBV7-3
CDR3aa: CASSLAPGLVTDTQYF

j_gene: TRBJ1-2
v_gene: TRBV19
CDR3aa: CASSTRVGAVGYTF

j_gene: TRBJ2-7
v_gene: TRBV19
CDR3aa: CASSTTRGPYEQYF

j_gene: TRBJ1-3
v_gene: TRBV5-4
CDR3aa: CASSSGQGATEGNTIYF

j_gene: TRBJ1-5
v_gene: TRBV3-1/TRBV3-2
CDR3aa: CASSQVAGANQPQHF

j_gene: TRBJ1-1
v_gene: TRBV2
CDR3aa: CASSEQGIRTEAFF